This record looks at one TCR beta chain sequence and its context. Antigen unknown. These data belong to a study of radiation and T cells in renal cell carcinoma. The V gene's germline CDR1 is SGHTA and CDR2 FQGNSA. Trimming removed 1 base from V and 4 bases from J, with 6 bases in between. The CDR3 is made up of 13 amino acids. Method: immunoSEQ multiplex PCR; TCRdb's copy keeps in-frame clones and lacks some. The sample yields more than 60,000 clones, around four fifths seen once. Time point noted: blood 4 weeks post-SBRT, at nephrectomy. Treatment in this sample: 15 Gy SBRT to primary tumor, nephrectomy 4 weeks later. Nephrectomy followed 15 Gy stereotactic body radiation by 4 weeks. Radiation-treated patients gave blood at baseline, week 2 and week 4. Study observations and caveats: Without pretreatment biopsies, baseline tumor clonotype presence was undetermined.

The material sequenced was blood, taken from a patient whose treatment included radiotherapy and nephrectomy. The sequence was obtained from a woman aged 60-75 years with renal cell carcinoma. The chain recombines TRBV7-2 with TRBJ2-3; possibly TRBD2 for D (6 bases). In DNA form, the CDR3 reads TGTGCCAGCAGCTTAGGGGGGGCAGATACGCAGTATTTT. Translated: CASSLGGADTQYF.